The next 31 T cell receptor beta chains were all read from a single sample in a study of T cell repertoires in cytomegalovirus infection. These TCRs' antigens remain unknown. TCRdb re-called the reads through MiXCR, storing one row per CDR3 protein. Of fewer than 55,000 distinct CDR3 sequences in the sample, 15% to 20% were seen once. The sample consisted of CD8+ T cells from cultured PBMCs, taken from culture after CMV antigen stimulation. The receptors shown here come from a human donor in good health (CMV status not recorded). Some clones in this sample may be carry-over from other donors' samples.

The gene calls are TRBV7-2 and TRBJ1-1; D call uncertain. CDR3 size: 12 residues. Trimming removed 6 bases from V and 3 bases from J, with 8 bases in between. CDR1 is SGHTA, CDR2 FQGNSA, per germline. The CDR3 DNA follows: TGTGCCAGCAGGCTAGGGTACACTGAAGCTTTCTTT. Its protein is CASRLGYTEAFF.

This clonotype appeared a few times. The chain recombines TRBV20-1 with TRBJ1-3; D gene uncertain. This CDR3 spans 16 amino acids. Germline loops: CDR1 DFQATT, CDR2 SNEGSKA (reference sequence). V was pared by 2 bases and J by 0 bases, with 14 bases between. CDR3 in DNA: TGCAGTGCTAGATCCCTAGACCCCCTCTCTGGAAACACCATATATTTT. The encoded protein is CSARSLDPLSGNTIYF.

This clonotype came up a few times. V is TRBV7-9 and J is TRBJ2-7, with D possibly being TRBD1 or TRBD2 (5 bases each). CDR1 and CDR2 from the germline V gene are SEHNR and FQNEAQ (reference sequence). The CDR3 consists of 15 residues. V was trimmed by 5 bases and J by 2 bases, leaving 16 bases between them. CDR3 region: CASSPSRGSPYEQYF. The CDR3 DNA reads TGTGCCAGCAGCCCTTCCCGGGGCAGCCCCTACGAGCAGTACTTC.

This clonotype was counted only a few times. The V and J genes are TRBV7-6 and TRBJ2-5, with 7 nucleotides matching TRBD1. The CDR3 has 15 residues. Per germline, CDR1 SGHVS and CDR2 FNYEAQ. V shed 2 bases and J 5 bases; nucleotides not matched to a gene: 8. This CDR3 is CASSLPTTGTETQYF. The CDR3 DNA is TGTGCCAGCAGCTTACCTACGACAGGGACGGAGACCCAGTACTTC.

This clonotype was detected only a few times. The V gene is TRBV4-1, the J gene TRBJ1-1; D might be TRBD1 (5 bases). V dropped 0 bases and J dropped 5 bases, with 16 bases sitting between them. CDR1 MGHRA and CDR2 YSYEKL come from the germline V gene. This CDR3 has 16 amino acids. CDR3: CASSQDGGGISTEAFF. The CDR3 bases are TGCGCCAGCAGCCAAGATGGCGGGGGGATAAGTACTGAAGCTTTCTTT.

This clonotype turned up a few times. This chain joins TRBV7-2 and TRBJ1-2; no clear D. CDR1 SGHTA and CDR2 FQGNSA come from the germline V gene. Trimming took 1 base from V and 5 from J, leaving 11 bases between them. This CDR3 has 14 amino acids. The DNA for the CDR3 is TGTGCCAGCAGCTTAGATCCGGCAGGATATGGCTACACCTTC. Its protein is CASSLDPAGYGYTF.

The genes are TRBV6-2 or TRBV6-3 and TRBJ1-6, with unresolved D. In germline, CDR1 is MNHEY, CDR2 SVGEGT. The V gene lost 6 bases and the J gene lost 1 base, with 13 bases spanning the gap. CDR3 length: 16 residues. The CDR3 protein is CASSDPSASYNSPLHF. DNA for the CDR3: TGTGCCAGCAGCGACCCCTCGGCGTCCTATAATTCACCCCTCCACTTT.

This clonotype was seen a few times. The chain is built from TRBV7-8 and TRBJ2-2; maybe TRBD1 (6 bases). CDR3 length equals 13 residues. The germline CDR1 and CDR2 sequences are SGHVS and FQNEAQ. V lost 4 bases, J lost 4 bases, and 7 bases lay in between. CDR3 DNA: TGTGCCAGCAGCTCCAGGGGCACCGGGGAGCTGTTTTTT. Protein sequence: CASSSRGTGELFF.

The chain joins TRBV7-6 to TRBJ1-1; unclear D gene. CDR1 and CDR2 (germline): SGHVS, FNYEAQ. This CDR3 contains 15 residues. V lost 5 bases and J 0 bases, leaving 13 bases between the germline ends. The CDR3 region is CASSPTTRMNTEAFF. CDR3 bases: TGTGCCAGCAGCCCGACGACACGCATGAACACTGAAGCTTTCTTT. Complete variable domain (other parts from reference TRBV7-6 and TRBJ1-1): GAGVSQSPRYKVTKRGQDVALRCDPISGHVSLYWYRQALGQGPEFLTYFNYEAQQDKSGLPNDRFSAERPEGSISTLTIQRTEQRDSAMYRCASSPTTRMNTEAFFGQGTRLTVV.

This sequence joins TRBV30 and TRBJ1-1; unclear D gene. The CDR3 covers 11 residues. Trimming cost V 0 bases and J 8 bases, with 7 bases left between them. Germline loops: CDR1 GTSNPN, CDR2 SVGIG (reference sequence). CDR3 sequence (DNA): TGTGCCTGGAGTGTAAACCGGGAAGCTTTCTTT. Translation gives CAWSVNREAFF.

The J gene is TRBJ2-3, the V gene TRBV6-1, with 8 bases fitting TRBD1. Trimming took 3 bases from V and 2 from J; bases not matched to a gene: 4. The CDR3 extends over 15 amino acids. CDR1 and CDR2 from the germline V gene are MNHNS and SASEGT. The CDR3 nucleotides read TGTGCCAGCAGTGATATGACAGGGGCCACAGATACGCAGTATTTT. Its translation is CASSDMTGATDTQYF.

This clonotype was counted between two and nine times. CDR3 residues: CASRTGTVTTSTDTQYF. The DNA for the CDR3 is TGCGCCAGCAGAACCGGGACGGTGACCACTAGCACAGATACGCAGTATTTT. The chain employs TRBV4-1 and TRBJ2-3, with D perhaps given as TRBD1 or TRBD2 (5 bases each). The ends were cut back, 6 bases at V and 0 bases at J, with 19 bases in the middle. Germline-derived CDR1 and CDR2 are MGHRA and YSYEKL. The CDR3 spans 17 residues.

This clonotype was detected a few times. The J gene is TRBJ1-2, the V gene TRBV6-1, with 7 bases aligning to TRBD1. Trimming took 2 bases from V and 3 from J; bases not matched to a gene: 12. The length of the CDR3 is 17 residues. Germline V gives CDR1 MNHNS, CDR2 SASEGT. The CDR3 coding sequence is TGTGCCAGCAGTGAATCACAGACAGGGCCGGTAGACTATGGCTACACCTTC. Its protein is CASSESQTGPVDYGYTF.

The V call is TRBV29-1, the J call TRBJ2-7; tentatively, D is TRBD1 or TRBD2 (5 bases each). Trimming took off 7 bases at V and 2 bases at J, with 12 bases between the two ends. Germline lookup yields CDR1 SQVTM and CDR2 ANQGSEA. The CDR3 loop spans 12 amino acids. CDR3 in amino acids: CSARDGTYEQYF. The CDR3 DNA reads as TGCAGCGCCCGGGACGGCACCTACGAGCAGTACTTC.

The chain recombines TRBV5-6 with TRBJ2-2; 12 positions match TRBD2. Germline CDR1 reads SGHDT; CDR2 reads YYEEEE. CDR3 length: 16 amino acids. V shed 4 bases and J 1 base; nucleotides not matched to a gene: 2. The CDR3 sequence: CASSLGLAGNTGELFF. The CDR3 DNA is TGTGCCAGCAGCCTGGGACTAGCGGGGAACACCGGGGAGCTGTTTTTT. Complete variable domain (other parts from reference TRBV5-6 and TRBJ2-2): DAGVTQSPTHLIKTRGQQVTLRCSPKSGHDTVSWYQQALGQGPQFIFQYYEEEERQRGNFPDRFSGHQFPNYSSELNVNALLLGDSALYLCASSLGLAGNTGELFFGEGSRLTVL.

The rearrangement joins TRBV7-8 to TRBJ1-4; weak D call: TRBD1 (5 bases). Germline V gene lookup returns CDR1 SGHVS and CDR2 FQNEAQ. The CDR3 is 16 amino acids. V lost 3 bases, J lost 5 bases, and 16 bases lay in between. CDR3 residues: CASSFGWGSRNEKLFF. Written as DNA, the CDR3 is TGTGCCAGCAGCTTCGGCTGGGGCAGCCGAAATGAAAAACTGTTTTTT. Complete variable domain (other parts from reference TRBV7-8 and TRBJ1-4): GAGVSQSPRYKVAKRGQDVALRCDPISGHVSLFWYQQALGQGPEFLTYFQNEAQLDKSGLPSDRFFAERPEGSVSTLKIQRTQQEDSAVYLCASSFGWGSRNEKLFFGSGTQLSVL.

The chain employs TRBV4-1 and TRBJ1-5; D uncertain. The CDR3 length is 12 residues. V was shortened by 0 bases and J by 6 bases, with 3 bases between the two germline ends. The germline CDR1 and CDR2 sequences are MGHRA and YSYEKL. The DNA of the CDR3 is TGCGCCAGCAGCCAAGAAGGTCAGCCCCAGCATTTT. Translated, it gives CASSQEGQPQHF.

The J gene is TRBJ2-5, the V gene TRBV28, with TRBD1 identical over 12 bases. Germline V gene data show CDR1 as MDHEN and CDR2 as SYDVKM. After removal of 9 bases from V and 5 bases from J, the junction contained 10 bases not matched to a gene. The CDR3 consists of 15 residues. The CDR3 loop reads CASLPGQGAGETQYF. CDR3 DNA: TGTGCCAGTCTCCCGGGACAGGGGGCGGGTGAGACCCAGTACTTC.

This clonotype was seen a few times. The chain couples TRBV7-9 to TRBJ1-1, with D possibly matching TRBD1 (5 bases). The germline V gene encodes CDR1 SEHNR and CDR2 FQNEAQ (reference sequence). The CDR3 is 15 residues long. Trimming stripped 4 bases from V and 6 bases from J, with 18 bases between. The CDR3 DNA sequence: TGTGCCAGCAGCTCTACTTCCCAGGGAAGGGCTGAAGCTTTCTTT. Amino acid sequence: CASSSTSQGRAEAFF.

The rearrangement uses TRBV19 and TRBJ2-7; D is unresolved. Trimming took 3 bases from V and 7 from J, leaving 10 bases between them. CDR1 is LNHDA, CDR2 SQIVND, per germline (reference sequence). CDR3 length: 12 residues. The CDR3 DNA follows: TGTGCCAGTAGTATCCTAGGACGGGAGCAGTACTTC. Protein: CASSILGREQYF.

This clonotype was found a few times. The chain uses TRBV12-3 or TRBV12-4 and TRBJ1-1; D ambiguous. The CDR3 is 13 residues long. V lost 1 base to trimming and J lost 7 bases, with 10 bases between them. CDR3 DNA: TGTGCCAGCAGTTTAGAGAGGGTTTATGAAGCTTTCTTT. Translated: CASSLERVYEAFF.

This clonotype was found a few times. The rearrangement links TRBV28 to TRBJ1-2; 8 bases map to TRBD1. CDR1 and CDR2 from the germline V gene are MDHEN and SYDVKM. This CDR3 contains 15 residues. V was clipped by 4 bases and J by 4 bases; unmatched bases: 8. DNA for the CDR3: TGTGCCAGCAGTTCCAGGACAGGGCTGAGCTATGGCTACACCTTC. It translates to CASSSRTGLSYGYTF.

As for this clonotype: At one end, the junction sequence differs from germline, possibly due to a read error. The chain is built from TRBV2 and TRBJ1-6; D gene ambiguous. Germline CDR1 SNHLY, CDR2 FYNNEI. The CDR3 sequence is 15 residues long. The CDR3 DNA follows: TGTGCCAGCAGATTGGACCACTCCAATAATTCACCCCTCCACTTT. Its protein is CASRLDHSNNSPLHF.

This clonotype turned up a few times. The chain carries TRBV12-3 or TRBV12-4 and TRBJ1-2, with TRBD1 identical over 7 bases. V lost 5 bases to trimming and J lost 10 bases; unmatched junction nucleotides: 1. This CDR3 contains 10 residues. This chain's CDR3 is CASSGQDYTF. CDR3 coding DNA: TGTGCCAGCAGTGGACAGGACTACACCTTC.

The chain has TRBV2 and TRBJ1-3; possibly TRBD1 for D (5 bases). The CDR3 totals 16 residues. CDR1 is SNHLY, CDR2 FYNNEI, per germline. Trimming removed 8 bases from V and 0 bases from J, with 17 bases in between. In DNA, the CDR3 is TGTGCCAGCGCCTCGGGGAGGGGCTCCTCTGGAAACACCATATATTTT. Translated, it gives CASASGRGSSGNTIYF.

This clonotype has only a few counts. This may be a read error: a much more frequent sequence differs by one nucleotide. The V and J genes are TRBV7-8 and TRBJ1-1; no definite D call. The CDR3 covers 15 residues. Trimming removed 1 base from V and 0 bases from J, with 9 bases in between. In germline, CDR1 is SGHVS, CDR2 FQNEAQ. The CDR3 DNA reads as TGTGCCAGCAGCTTAGAGGAAACCCTGAACACTGAAGCTTTCTTT. Its translation is CASSLEETLNTEAFF.

This clonotype was seen a handful of times. The V call is TRBV27, the J call TRBJ2-7; D may match TRBD1 or TRBD2 (5 bases each). The CDR3 contains 13 residues. Trimming stripped 8 bases from V and 6 bases from J, with 17 bases between. Germline V gene data show CDR1 as MNHEY and CDR2 as SMNVEV (reference sequence). This CDR3 is CASALRGEGEQYF. The CDR3 DNA sequence: TGTGCCAGCGCTCTGAGGGGAGAGGGCGAGCAGTACTTC.

The CDR3 coding sequence is TGCGCCAGCAGCCAAGTAGAACTCGCGAACACCGGGGAGCTGTTTTTT. It encodes CASSQVELANTGELFF. The chain employs TRBV4-1 and TRBJ2-2; D is ambiguous. The length of the CDR3 is 16 residues. Germline V gene data show CDR1 as MGHRA and CDR2 as YSYEKL. The V end lost 1 base, the J end lost 0 bases, and 9 bases lay between the germline ends.

In DNA form, the CDR3 reads TGTGCCAGCAGTTTAGGGACAGGGTACACTGAAGCTTTCTTT. It specifies CASSLGTGYTEAFF. The chain combines TRBV12-3 or TRBV12-4 with TRBJ1-1; 8 nucleotides line up with TRBD1. The CDR3 contains 14 residues. The junction had 1 base not matched to a gene; V was cut back by 1 base and J by 3 bases.

The V and J genes are TRBV7-9 and TRBJ1-4; the D is unclear. The CDR3 has 14 residues. CDR1 and CDR2 from the germline V gene are SEHNR and FQNEAQ (reference sequence). The germline V and J ends were trimmed by 0 bases and 3 bases, with 5 bases remaining between them. This chain's CDR3 is CASSLAGPNEKLFF. CDR3 bases: TGTGCCAGCAGCTTAGCAGGCCCTAATGAAAAACTGTTTTTT.

This clonotype came up many times. The chain has TRBV19 and TRBJ2-3; D is unclear. The CDR3 sequence is 15 residues long. Trimming pared 3 bases from V and 0 bases from J, leaving 10 bases between. The germline V gene has CDR1 LNHDA and CDR2 SQIVND (reference sequence). Here the CDR3 reads CASSISPASTDTQYF. DNA for the CDR3: TGTGCCAGTAGTATTTCGCCAGCTAGCACAGATACGCAGTATTTT.